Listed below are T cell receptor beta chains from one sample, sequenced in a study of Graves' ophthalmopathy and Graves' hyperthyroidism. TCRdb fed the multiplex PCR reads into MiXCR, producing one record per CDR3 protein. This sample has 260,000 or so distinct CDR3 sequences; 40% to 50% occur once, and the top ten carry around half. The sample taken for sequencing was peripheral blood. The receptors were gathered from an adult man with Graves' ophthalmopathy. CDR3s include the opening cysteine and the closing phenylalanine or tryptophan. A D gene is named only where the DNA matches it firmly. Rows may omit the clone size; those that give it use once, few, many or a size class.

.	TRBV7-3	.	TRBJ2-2	TGTGCCAGCAGCTTAGGGGGGACCTCGACCCGGGAGCTGTTTTTT	CASSLGGTSTRELFF
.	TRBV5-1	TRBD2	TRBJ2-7	TGCGCCAGCAGCCTGGGACTAGCGGATTTCTACGAGCAGTACTTC	CASSLGLADFYEQYF
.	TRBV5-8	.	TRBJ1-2	TGTGCCAGCAGCCCTAGGACAGTCCGCTATGGCTACACCTTC	CASSPRTVRYGYTF
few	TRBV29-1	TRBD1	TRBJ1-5	TGCAGCGTCCGGACAGGTGCGGGTAGTCAGCCCCAGCATTTT	CSVRTGAGSQPQHF
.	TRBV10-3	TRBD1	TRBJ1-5	TGTGCCAGCCTCCGGGACAGGGGGTTGAATCAGCCCCAGCATTTT	CASLRDRGLNQPQHF
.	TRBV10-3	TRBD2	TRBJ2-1	TGTGCCATCTCTGGGACTACAGACAATGAGCAGTTCTTC	CAISGTTDNEQFF
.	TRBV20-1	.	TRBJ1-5	TGCAGTGCTAGTCTCCAGGTTAGCAATCAGCCCCAGCATTTT	CSASLQVSNQPQHF
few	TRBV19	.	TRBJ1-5	TGTGCCAGAAGAACAGACTACAATCAGCCCCAGCATTTT	CARRTDYNQPQHF
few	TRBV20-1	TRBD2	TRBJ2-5	TGCAGTGCTAATTCGGGGGGAGGAGAGACCCAGTACTTC	CSANSGGGETQYF
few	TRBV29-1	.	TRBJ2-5	TGCAGCGCCAGACAGGTCCACGAGGGGACCCAGTACTTC	CSARQVHEGTQYF
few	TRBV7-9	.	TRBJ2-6	TGTGCCAGCAGCTTAGTCAGCTCTGGGGCCAACGTCCTGACTTTC	CASSLVSSGANVLTF
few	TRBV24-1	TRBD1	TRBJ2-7	TGTGCCACCAGTGATCCACGCCGACAGGGGGTCTACGAGCAGTACTTC	CATSDPRRQGVYEQYF
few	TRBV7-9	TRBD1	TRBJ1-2	TGTGCCAGCGGTATAGCGGGACAGAACTATGGCTACACCTTC	CASGIAGQNYGYTF
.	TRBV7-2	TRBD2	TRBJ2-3	TGTGCCAGCAGCTCCCGACTAGCGGGAAGCACAGATACGCAGTATTTT	CASSSRLAGSTDTQYF
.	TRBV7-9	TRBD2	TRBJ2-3	TGTGCCAGCAGTCGGCTAGCGGGAGGTCAGTCAGGCGCAGATACGCAGTATTTT	CASSRLAGGQSGADTQYF
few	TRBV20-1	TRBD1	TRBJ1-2	TGCAGTGCTAGAGCAGGGACAGGGGAACATGGCTACACCTTC	CSARAGTGEHGYTF
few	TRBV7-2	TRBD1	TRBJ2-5	TGTGCCAGCACCCTGACAGGGACCGGGTTAGAGACCCAGTACTTC	CASTLTGTGLETQYF
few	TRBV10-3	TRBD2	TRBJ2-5	TGTGCCATCGGGACTAGGGGTGGCGGTGAGACCCAGTACTTC	CAIGTRGGGETQYF
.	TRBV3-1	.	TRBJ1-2	TGTGCCAGCAGCCAAGCGGGACGTGGCTACACCTTC	CASSQAGRGYTF
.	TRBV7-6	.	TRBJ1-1	TGTGCCAGCAGCACCGGGACACTTTTGGGGGCTTTCTTT	CASSTGTLLGAFF
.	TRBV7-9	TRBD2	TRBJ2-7	TGTGCCAGCAGCCCGGGACTAGCGGGAGGCCCCGAGGGGAGTTACGAGCAGTACTTC	CASSPGLAGGPEGSYEQYF
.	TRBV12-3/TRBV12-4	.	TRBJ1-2	TGTGCCAGCGGCCGGAGGTATGGCTACACCTTC	CASGRRYGYTF
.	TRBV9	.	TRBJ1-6	TGTGCCAGCAGCGTAGCGGGGAATTCACCCCTCCACTTT	CASSVAGNSPLHF
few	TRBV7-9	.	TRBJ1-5	TGTGCCAGCAGCCAAGGGGCAGATAGCAATCAGCCCCAGCATTTT	CASSQGADSNQPQHF
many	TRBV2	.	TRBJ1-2	TGTGCCAGCCCCCATCCGCAGGGCATTGGCTACACCTTC	CASPHPQGIGYTF
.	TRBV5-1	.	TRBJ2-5	TGTGCCAGCAGCCCAAGGGACGGAGGACAAGAGACCCAGTACTTC	CASSPRDGGQETQYF